The clone carrying this T cell receptor (beta chain) showed up just a few times. The data stem from a study of CD4+ T cells in melanoma. Sequencing used immunoSEQ multiplex PCR; TCRdb keeps in-frame clones, though not all of them. The repertoire has about 15,000 clones, 50% to 75% of them found once; the top ten carry approximately 13%. This TCR derives from a human donor with melanoma. Sequencing used cells from a culture (not recorded whether cultured in vitro).

The CDR3 loop reads CASSLASISYGYTF. The CDR3 DNA reads as TGCGCCAGCAGCTTGGCCTCGATCTCATATGGCTACACCTTC. This chain links TRBV5-1 with TRBJ1-2, with D hard to call. The ends were cut back, 0 bases at V and 5 bases at J, with 11 bases in the middle. Germline V gene sequence: CDR1 SGHRS, CDR2 YFSETQ. CDR3 length: 14 residues.